The present entry profiles one T cell receptor beta chain with its context. The source of the sample is a study of blood T cell repertoires in COVID-19. Patients from Seattle were sampled longitudinally, starting during active infection. Sequenced by immunoSEQ multiplex PCR; TCRdb stores in-frame clones only, minus some. The sample has over 200,000 clones; roughly nine tenths are singletons. The CDR3 covers 15 residues. Germline V lookup: CDR1 SGDLS, CDR2 YYNGEE. The V gene lost 4 bases and the J gene lost 4 bases, with 14 bases spanning the gap. This clonotype was obtained from a man in his 60s with COVID-19, enrolled during active disease. Sequencing was carried out using peripheral blood. The chain recombines TRBV9 with TRBJ2-2; maybe TRBD1 (6 bases). The CDR3, as DNA: TGTGCCAGCAGCCCCGGACAGACCAGCACCGGGGAGCTGTTTTTT. Translation: CASSPGQTSTGELFF.